This TCR beta chain emerged from a study of vaccination and CD4 T cells after COVID-19. The sample holds one count of this clonotype. Its antigen is undetermined. Germline CDR1 is SGHNT and CDR2 is YYREEE (reference sequence). Trimming removed 3 bases from V and 1 base from J, with 10 bases in between. CDR3 length: 15 residues. Scientists ran DNA taken from cultured CD4+ T cells through the Oncomine TCR Beta short-read assay for sequencing. TCRdb recomputed calls from the PCR reads with MiXCR, one row per CDR3 protein. The sample contains roughly 7,000 distinct CDR3 sequences, about 55% of which appear only once. Treatment given: approximately 9-day PBMC culture with coronavirus spike peptide pools or control peptides (ViraFEST assay). Prior to the COVID-19 pandemic (2011-2018), the unexposed donor's CD4+ T cells were collected. If enough cells were available, CD4+ T cells from unexposed donors were probed with SARS-CoV-2 S/N and four cold-coronavirus spikes.

V usage is TRBV5-4 and J usage is TRBJ2-2; D possibly matches TRBD1 or TRBD2 (5 bases each). The receptor was derived from a human donor in good health. The material sequenced was CD4+ T cells from blood, cultured in vitro. CDR3 bases: TGTGCCAGCAGCTCCGGGACGGTGAACACCGGGGAGCTGTTTTTT. Its translation is CASSSGTVNTGELFF.